This T cell receptor beta chain was documented in a study of T cell responses to AZD1222 COVID-19 vaccine. General study points: No repertoire was sampled before or during the peak T cell response, only after it.

Sequencing was performed with immunoSEQ multiplex PCR; in TCRdb, only in-frame clones are kept and a portion is missing. The repertoire consists of about 130,000 clones, with 90% occurring once and the leading ten covering 4.4%. Comment on this clone: Its antigen is undetermined.

V dropped 2 bases and J dropped 5 bases, with 15 bases sitting between them. The CDR3 totals 16 residues. CDR1 is MNHEY, CDR2 SVGAGI, per germline. The source of this sequence is an adult in good health. This chain uses TRBV6-5 with TRBJ2-2; weak D call: TRBD2 (5 bases). The input for sequencing was peripheral blood, taken on day 0 of MenACWY control vaccination. The DNA of the CDR3 is TGTGCCAGCAGTTACGAGGCCCTTACGGGGACCGGGGAGCTGTTTTTT. Translated: CASSYEALTGTGELFF.